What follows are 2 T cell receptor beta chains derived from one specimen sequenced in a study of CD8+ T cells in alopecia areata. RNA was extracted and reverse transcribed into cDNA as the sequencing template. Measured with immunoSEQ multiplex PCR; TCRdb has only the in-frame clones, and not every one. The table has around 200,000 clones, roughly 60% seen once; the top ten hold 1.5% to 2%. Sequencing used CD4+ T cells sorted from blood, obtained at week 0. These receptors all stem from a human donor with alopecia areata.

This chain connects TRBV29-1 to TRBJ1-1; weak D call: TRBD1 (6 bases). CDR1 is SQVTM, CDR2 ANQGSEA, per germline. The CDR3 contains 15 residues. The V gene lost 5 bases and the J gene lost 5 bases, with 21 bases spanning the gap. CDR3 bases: TGCAGCGTTAGGCTCCTGGACAGCCACGGGACTGAAGCTTTCTTT. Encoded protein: CSVRLLDSHGTEAFF.

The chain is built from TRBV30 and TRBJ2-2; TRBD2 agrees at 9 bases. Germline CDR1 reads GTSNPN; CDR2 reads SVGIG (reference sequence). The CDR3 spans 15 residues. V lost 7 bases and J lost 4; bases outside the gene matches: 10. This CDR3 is CASNKRGDFTGELFF. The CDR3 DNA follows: TGTGCCTCCAACAAGCGGGGGGACTTCACCGGGGAGCTGTTTTTT. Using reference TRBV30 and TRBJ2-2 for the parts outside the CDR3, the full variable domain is SQTIHQWPATLVQPVGSPLSLECTVEGTSNPNLYWYRQAAGRGLQLLFYSVGIGQISSEVPQNLSASRPQDRQFILSSKKLLLSDSGFYLCASNKRGDFTGELFFGEGSRLTVL.